One TCR beta chain is described in this entry. Original methodology: Nucleated cell counts were estimated from reference gene primer amplification. Clones were sequenced by immunoSEQ multiplex PCR, and TCRdb holds only the in-frame ones, with some missing. Clone size and the V and J calls come from that table; the DNA yielded D and trimming. The table shows about 45,000 clones, with 83% occurring only once. This sample stems from a study of blood T cell repertoires in COVID-19. Looking at the study overall: Specimens from acute and convalescent COVID-19 originated in the United States, Italy and Spain.

Trimming took 5 bases from V and 7 from J, leaving 17 bases between them. The germline V gene encodes CDR1 SGHTA and CDR2 FQGNSA. This CDR3 spans 15 amino acids. This chain uses TRBV7-2 with TRBJ1-4, with D perhaps matching TRBD1 (6 bases). The sample was peripheral blood. The TCR sequence derives from a woman older than 75 with acute or convalescent COVID-19. The CDR3 coding sequence is TGTGCCAGCAGCCCCCAGGGGCCCTCCGCTGAAAAACTGTTTTTT. Protein: CASSPQGPSAEKLFF.